These 22 T cell receptor beta chains were all obtained from the same sample, sequenced in a study of cytomegalovirus exposure and HLA in healthy donors (dated by TCRdb to 2016 to 2017). Library preparation was by the immunoSEQ multiplex PCR assay. The multiplex PCR relied on a mix of 60 forward primers for TCR Vbeta segments and 13 reverse primers for TCR Jbeta segments. TCRdb retrieved this table from immuneACCESS and kept in-frame rearrangements only. Not all clones are present; in checked studies, unresolved V genes account for under half, and no reason is known for the remainder. This sample gives more than 140,000 clones in total; 64% of them show up just once. 2.5% to 3.5% of the sample lies in the top ten. Source material: PBMCs. The receptor source for this set is a woman in her 30s in good health and CMV-seropositive.

The gene calls are TRBV7-8 and TRBJ2-7; TRBD1 might be the D (6 bases). Trimming shortened V by 4 bases and J by 5 bases, and 9 bases separated the two germline ends. Germline V gene data show CDR1 as SGHVS and CDR2 as FQNEAQ. This CDR3 is 12 amino acids long. CDR3 sequence reads: CASSSRGHEQYF. CDR3 nucleotides: TGTGCCAGCAGCTCCAGGGGCCACGAGCAGTACTTC.

This chain joins TRBV9 and TRBJ1-5; tentatively, D is TRBD1 (5 bases). Deletions cut 5 bases from V and 4 bases from J, with 13 bases between. The germline V gene encodes CDR1 SGDLS and CDR2 YYNGEE. This CDR3 spans 14 amino acids. The CDR3, as DNA: TGTGCCAGCAGGGGGGAGCGGGAAAATCAGCCCCAGCATTTT. Its translation is CASRGERENQPQHF.

V is TRBV30 and J is TRBJ1-1, with 7 bases aligning to TRBD1. The CDR3 totals 12 residues. The V gene end was trimmed by 2 bases and the J gene end by 8 bases; junction bases not matched to a gene: 5. CDR1 and CDR2 (germline): GTSNPN, SVGIG (reference sequence). CDR3 amino acids: CAWSQTGREAFF. CDR3 nucleotides: TGTGCCTGGAGTCAGACAGGGCGGGAAGCTTTCTTT.

This rearrangement joins TRBV7-9 to TRBJ1-1; D may be TRBD1 (5 bases). V lost 3 bases to trimming and J lost 1 base, with 15 bases between them. The CDR3 has 16 residues. CDR1 and CDR2 (germline): SEHNR, FQNEAQ (reference sequence). CDR3 nucleotide sequence: TGTGCCAGCAGCTTTCTATACCATACAGGGAACACTGAAGCTTTCTTT. It encodes CASSFLYHTGNTEAFF.

This clone was detected a few times. The chain couples TRBV5-4 to TRBJ2-3; TRBD1 agrees at 9 bases. The germline gives CDR1 SGHNT, CDR2 YYREEE (reference sequence). This CDR3 has 13 residues. The ends lost 4 bases at V and 5 bases at J; junction bases unmatched: 2. CDR3 nucleotides: TGTGCCAGCAGCAGGGACAGGGAAGATACGCAGTATTTT. Its protein is CASSRDREDTQYF.

The rearrangement uses TRBV5-4 and TRBJ2-5; 9 nucleotides line up with TRBD2. This CDR3 comprises 14 residues. Germline CDR1 SGHNT, CDR2 YYREEE (reference sequence). The CDR3 protein is CASRGGGAGETQYF. CDR3 coding DNA: TGTGCTTCCAGGGGCGGGGGGGCCGGGGAGACCCAGTACTTC.

This clone was found a few times. V gene TRBV30 combines with J gene TRBJ2-2, with 13 positions matching TRBD2. The trim removed 4 bases at V and 4 bases at J, leaving 6 bases unmatched. The CDR3 is 16 amino acids. The germline V gene has CDR1 GTSNPN and CDR2 SVGIG (reference sequence). The CDR3 bases are TGTGCCTGGAAGACTAGCGGGAGGTCCAGCACCGGGGAGCTGTTTTTT. Amino acids: CAWKTSGRSSTGELFF.

Many counts were recorded for this clone. The CDR3 nucleotides read TGTGCCAGCAGTGGGACTAGCGCCTGGTTGGCGCAGTATTTT. Protein: CASSGTSAWLAQYF. V is TRBV5-6 and J is TRBJ2-3; 10 bases line up with TRBD2. V shed 5 bases, J shed 10 bases, and the junction held 10 bases outside the gene matches. CDR3 size: 14 residues. Per germline, CDR1 SGHDT and CDR2 YYEEEE.

The rearrangement uses TRBV6-1 and TRBJ1-1; 8 bases align to TRBD1. In germline, CDR1 is MNHNS, CDR2 SASEGT. The trim removed 8 bases at V and 6 bases at J, leaving 8 bases unmatched. CDR3 length: 13 residues. CDR3 coding DNA: TGTGCCAGCGAACTCAGGGGGCGATCTGAAGCTTTCTTT. Residues: CASELRGRSEAFF.

The chain is built from TRBV29-1 and TRBJ2-1; no reliable D call. CDR1 is SQVTM, CDR2 ANQGSEA, per germline. Deletions cut 2 bases from V and 2 bases from J, with 7 bases between. The CDR3 runs to 13 residues. The chain's CDR3 is CSVEKTPYNEQFF. The CDR3 DNA reads TGCAGCGTTGAAAAGACTCCCTACAATGAGCAGTTCTTC.

Only one count was recorded for this clone. The gene calls are TRBV23-1 and TRBJ1-1; perhaps TRBD1 as D (6 bases). TRBV23-1 is classed as an ORF, of uncertain function. The CDR3 is 18 residues long. V shed 10 bases and J shed 2 bases, with 29 bases lying between them. The CDR3 DNA reads TGCGCCACCCGGGACAAGGGACACCGGGGACGTCTTAACACTGAAGCTTTCTTT. Translation gives CATRDKGHRGRLNTEAFF.

In this sample, this clone turned up a few times. The chain is built from TRBV7-6 and TRBJ2-2, with 7 positions matching TRBD2. Looked up from germline, CDR1 is SGHVS and CDR2 is FNYEAQ. There are 15 residues in the CDR3. V lost 4 bases and J lost 0; bases outside the gene matches: 2. CDR3 DNA: TGTGCCAGCAGCTGGAGCGGGACGAACACCGGGGAGCTGTTTTTT. Its protein product is CASSWSGTNTGELFF.

The CDR3 nucleotides read TGTGCCAGCAGTTACTCAGGGGCTCGCAATCAGCCCCAGCATTTT. Its translation: CASSYSGARNQPQHF. The chain employs TRBV6-5 and TRBJ1-5; a possible D gene is TRBD1 (5 bases). The CDR3 sequence is 15 residues long. Germline V gives CDR1 MNHEY, CDR2 SVGAGI. The V end lost 0 bases, the J end lost 2 bases, and 8 bases lay between the germline ends.

The chain employs TRBV7-2 and TRBJ2-1; 7 bases map to TRBD1. Germline CDR1 is SGHTA and CDR2 is FQGNSA. Losses at the gene ends were 2 bases for V and 7 bases for J; bases not matched to a gene: 8. The CDR3 has 15 amino acids. The CDR3 here is CASSLRQGNWNEQFF. CDR3 nucleotide sequence: TGTGCCAGCAGCTTACGACAGGGCAATTGGAATGAGCAGTTCTTC.

The CDR3 here is CASSLGGRTGVLYEQYF. The CDR3, as DNA: TGTGCCAGCAGCTTAGGGGGCCGGACAGGGGTCTTGTACGAGCAGTACTTC. This sequence joins TRBV11-2 and TRBJ2-7, with TRBD1 matching 9 bases. Germline CDR1 reads SGHAT; CDR2 reads FQNNGV. The CDR3 covers 17 residues. The ends lost 1 base at V and 4 bases at J; junction bases unmatched: 11.

The chain carries TRBV7-9 and TRBJ2-5; 9 bases align to TRBD1. The CDR3 runs 14 residues. V shed 5 bases, J shed 4 bases, and the junction held 5 bases outside the gene matches. Germline V CDR1 and CDR2: SEHNR, FQNEAQ (reference sequence). CDR3 residues: CASSQYRGRETQYF. CDR3 nucleotides: TGTGCCAGCAGCCAATACAGGGGGCGAGAGACCCAGTACTTC.

This rearrangement joins TRBV6-1 to TRBJ1-2; TRBD1 agrees at 7 bases. With V trimmed by 1 base and J by 4 bases, 3 bases remained unmatched. Germline CDR1 reads MNHNS; CDR2 reads SASEGT. The CDR3 sequence is 14 residues long. CDR3 bases: TGTGCCAGCAGTGAAGACAGGGGCGTCTATGGCTACACCTTC. It yields the protein CASSEDRGVYGYTF.

This clone has just a few counts. CDR3 region: CAWRLAGGWEQFF. Written as DNA, the CDR3 is TGTGCCTGGAGACTAGCGGGAGGGTGGGAGCAGTTCTTC. This rearrangement joins TRBV30 to TRBJ2-1, with 13 nucleotides matching TRBD2. The CDR3 consists of 13 residues. The V segment lost 3 bases and the J segment 10 bases; nucleotides outside the gene matches: 3. Germline V gene lookup returns CDR1 GTSNPN and CDR2 SVGIG (reference sequence). Looking up the rest from reference TRBV30 and TRBJ2-1 gives the full variable domain: SQTIHQWPATLVQPVGSPLSLECTVEGTSNPNLYWYRQAAGRGLQLLFYSVGIGQISSEVPQNLSASRPQDRQFILSSKKLLLSDSGFYLCAWRLAGGWEQFFGPGTRLTVL.

Only one count was recorded for this clone. The J gene is TRBJ1-2, the V gene TRBV5-6, with D possibly TRBD1 on 5 matching bases. The CDR3 spans 13 residues. The germline V gene has CDR1 SGHDT and CDR2 YYEEEE. Trimming took 1 base from V and 5 from J, leaving 9 bases between them. For the CDR3, the DNA is TGTGCCAGCAGCTTGCAGGGCGAGTATGGCTACACCTTC. As protein: CASSLQGEYGYTF.

V is TRBV5-1 and J is TRBJ2-5; 9 nucleotides agree with TRBD2. Germline CDR1 and CDR2: SGHRS and YFSETQ. V trimming: 3 bases; J trimming: 2 bases; junction bases outside the gene matches: 11. This CDR3 comprises 17 residues. In DNA, the CDR3 is TGCGCCAGCAGCTCCCCTTTGACTAGCGGCCATCAAGAGACCCAGTACTTC. Its translation is CASSSPLTSGHQETQYF.

The rearrangement joins TRBV7-6 to TRBJ1-2; 8 positions agree with TRBD1. Germline CDR1 reads SGHVS; CDR2 reads FNYEAQ. V shed 5 bases and J 3 bases; nucleotides not matched to a gene: 8. The CDR3 covers 15 residues. The CDR3 nucleotides are TGTGCCAGCAGCCACGGACAGGGCCTAGACTATGGCTACACCTTC. Protein sequence: CASSHGQGLDYGYTF.

V gene TRBV6-1 combines with J gene TRBJ2-1, with 10 bases lining up with TRBD1. The CDR3 runs to 15 residues. Germline V gene sequence: CDR1 MNHNS, CDR2 SASEGT. With V trimmed by 9 bases and J by 8 bases, 13 bases remained unmatched. DNA of the CDR3: TGTGCCAGTTCCGAGAGGGGACAGGGGCAGGATGAGCAGTTCTTC. It specifies CASSERGQGQDEQFF.